Each of the 7 T cell receptor beta chains below was sequenced from the same sample in a study of beta chain features in type 1 diabetes. Study outcomes and limitations: A moderate, significant TCRB CDR3 shortening appeared in type 1 diabetes across four CD4+ subsets.

The antigens for these receptors are not known. Expressed TCRB transcripts got sequenced, as all isolated RNA was reverse transcribed. Measured with immunoSEQ multiplex PCR; TCRdb has only the in-frame clones, and not every one. The sample consists of 120,000 or so clones, about 18% of them appearing once. Sequences were obtained from central memory CD4+ T cells from blood. The receptor set was obtained from a man aged 18-30 years with type 1 diabetes.

The table lists this clone with a few counts. The rearrangement links TRBV2 to TRBJ1-2, with D uncertain. Trimming pared 8 bases from V and 8 bases from J, leaving 24 bases between. Germline values: CDR1 SNHLY, CDR2 FYNNEI. The CDR3 consists of 15 residues. CDR3 nucleotide sequence: TGTGCCAGCCATTTACGCGATTCTTGGACGCGGGGCTACACCTTC. Amino acids: CASHLRDSWTRGYTF.

Only a few counts were recorded for this clone. The V gene is TRBV7-2, the J gene TRBJ2-5; no clear D. Trimming removed 4 bases from V and 2 bases from J, with 11 bases in between. Per the germline V gene, CDR1 is SGHTA and CDR2 is FQGNSA. This CDR3 is built from 14 residues. This CDR3 is CASSSGLTQETQYF. The CDR3 nucleotides are TGTGCCAGCAGCTCCGGGTTAACTCAAGAGACCCAGTACTTC.

The V and J genes are TRBV6-5 and TRBJ2-7, with unresolved D. The CDR3 is 13 residues long. Germline CDR1 and CDR2: MNHEY and SVGAGI. V gave up 5 bases and J gave up 3 bases, with 11 bases separating them. The CDR3 is CASSSGWIYEQYF. The DNA of the CDR3 is TGTGCCAGCAGTAGTGGGTGGATCTACGAGCAGTACTTC.

This clone was seen only a few times. This sequence joins TRBV28 and TRBJ1-6; D is undetermined. The germline V gene encodes CDR1 MDHEN and CDR2 SYDVKM. The CDR3 covers 13 residues. V gave up 4 bases and J gave up 11 bases, with 12 bases separating them. The CDR3 spells CASSSTGWAPLHF. CDR3 sequence (DNA): TGTGCCAGCAGTTCGACGGGTTGGGCACCCCTCCACTTT.

This clone was seen a few times. The chain uses TRBV6-5 and TRBJ1-1; D not certain. Trimming removed 2 bases from V and 7 bases from J, with 11 bases in between. This CDR3 region has 13 residues. Germline CDR1 is MNHEY and CDR2 is SVGAGI. CDR3: CASSYVSQGEAFF. The DNA of the CDR3 is TGTGCCAGCAGTTACGTATCCCAAGGTGAAGCTTTCTTT.

This clone has a handful of counts. The junction departs from the called germline gene at one end, perhaps through a read error. V usage is TRBV6-5 and J usage is TRBJ2-3; D not resolved. Germline assignment: CDR1 MNHEY and CDR2 SVGAGI. The CDR3 runs 15 residues. The CDR3, as DNA: TGTTCCAGCAGGTCTTTGTATTGGTCCACAGATACGCAGTATTTT. The encoded protein is CSSRSLYWSTDTQYF.

This clone was counted between two and nine times. The chain has TRBV23-1 and TRBJ2-7; D ambiguous. TRBV23-1 is an ORF, with its function uncertain. CDR3 length equals 13 residues. Trimming left V 6 bases short and J 5 bases short, with 14 bases between. As DNA, the CDR3 is TGCGCCAGCAGGATGAGATGGGGTCACGAGCAGTACTTC. Translated, it gives CASRMRWGHEQYF.